This TCR beta chain was sequenced in a study of low-dose radiotherapy and immunotherapy resistance in tumors. Time point meaning: before trial treatment. TRAV- and TRBV-specific primers were used for first-strand cDNA, which covered alpha and beta chains. Amplification of TCRs used a constant-region primer and V-primer adapter for 20 PCR cycles. One entry per CDR3 protein, called by TCRdb with MiXCR from the reads. The data contain about 82,000 distinct CDR3 sequences, 18% of them singletons. CDR3 length equals 14 residues. V lost 2 bases and J 10 bases, leaving 15 bases between the germline ends. Source: PBMCs, taken before treatment. The chain is built from TRBV12-3 or TRBV12-4 and TRBJ2-1; D is unclear. The clonotype was recovered from a male donor with prostate cancer. The CDR3 here is CASSLTRYSNEQFF. The CDR3 bases are TGTGCCAGCAGTTTAACGCGGTACAGCAACGAGCAGTTCTTC.